The 17 T cell receptor beta chains given below trace back to one sample, sequenced in a study of T cell clonotyping in hematopoietic cell transplantation. Noted time point: recipient sample about 28 days before transplant, after cytoreduction. Libraries were prepared by immunoSEQ multiplex PCR; TCRdb keeps only in-frame clonotypes and omits some of them. The table lists tens of thousands of clones, less than 96% of them singletons. Sequencing used peripheral blood mononuclear cells, obtained before stem cell transplant. The receptors were gathered from a woman aged 45-65 years with acute myeloid leukemia. Some clones in this sample may be carry-over from other donors' samples.

The chain has TRBV6-1 and TRBJ2-5, with TRBD2 identical over 8 bases. V dropped 1 base and J dropped 2; count of bases not matched to a gene: 6. Germline V gives CDR1 MNHNS, CDR2 SASEGT. The CDR3 is 16 residues long. CDR3 sequence: CASSEEPSGFQETQYF. The CDR3 nucleotides read TGTGCCAGCAGTGAAGAGCCTAGCGGGTTTCAAGAGACCCAGTACTTC.

The genes are TRBV9 and TRBJ2-1, with TRBD1 identical over 8 bases. The CDR3 contains 16 residues. Germline values: CDR1 SGDLS, CDR2 YYNGEE. V shed 4 bases and J 2 bases; nucleotides not matched to a gene: 8. The CDR3 loop is CASSLPGGLPYNEQFF. CDR3 bases: TGTGCCAGCAGCCTACCAGGGGGCTTACCCTACAATGAGCAGTTCTTC.

This rearrangement joins TRBV12-5 to TRBJ1-2; D uncertain. V shed 1 base and J shed 4 bases, with 4 bases lying between them. The CDR3 has 12 residues. CDR1 is LGHNT, CDR2 FRNRAP, per germline. Here the CDR3 DNA reads TGTGCTAGTGGTTTGGGGGGCTATGGCTACACCTTC. Protein: CASGLGGYGYTF. The variable domain in full, completed from reference TRBV12-5 and TRBJ1-2, reads DARVTQTPRHKVTEMGQEVTMRCQPILGHNTVFWYRQTMMQGLELLAYFRNRAPLDDSGMPKDRFSAEMPDATLATLKIQPSEPRDSAVYFCASGLGGYGYTFGSGTRLTVV.

The J gene is TRBJ1-1, the V gene TRBV4-1; D remains ambiguous. This CDR3 has 13 residues. V was clipped by 4 bases and J by 4 bases, with 10 bases between them. Germline V gene lookup returns CDR1 MGHRA and CDR2 YSYEKL. The CDR3 is CASSRNIGTEAFF. CDR3 sequence (DNA): TGCGCCAGCAGCCGGAACATTGGCACTGAAGCTTTCTTT.

Details on this clone: The same CDR3 also results from other DNA sequences found in this sample. CDR3 region: CASSLGLAGTGELFF. DNA of the CDR3: TGTGCCAGCAGCTTGGGACTAGCGGGCACCGGGGAGCTGTTTTTT. This rearrangement joins TRBV5-6 to TRBJ2-2; 10 bases fit TRBD2. Germline V gene lookup returns CDR1 SGHDT and CDR2 YYEEEE. The junction had 0 bases not matched to a gene; V was cut back by 0 bases and J by 4 bases. This CDR3 has 15 amino acids.

As DNA, the CDR3 is TGCGCCAGCACCCCAGGGGGCGAGGAAGAGACCCAGTACTTC. It translates to CASTPGGEEETQYF. The chain has TRBV5-1 and TRBJ2-5; 8 bases are shared with TRBD1. Germline-derived CDR1 and CDR2 are SGHRS and YFSETQ. V lost 6 bases, J lost 3 bases, and 7 bases stayed unmatched. The length of the CDR3 is 14 residues.

The V gene is TRBV5-1, the J gene TRBJ2-7; 13 bases match TRBD2. CDR1 is SGHRS, CDR2 YFSETQ, per germline. J gave up 9 bases and V 7 bases, and 13 bases lay outside the gene matches. This CDR3 has 15 residues. The CDR3 sequence: CASGPGTSGAAGQYF. DNA of the CDR3: TGCGCCAGCGGCCCCGGGACTAGCGGGGCCGCTGGGCAGTACTTC.

About this clone itself: This same CDR3 is encoded by further DNA sequences in the sample. The CDR3: CAWSVGGDEQYF. The CDR3 DNA follows: TGTGCCTGGAGTGTAGGTGGAGACGAGCAGTACTTC. The V gene is TRBV30, the J gene TRBJ2-7; no clear D. This CDR3 has 12 amino acids. Per germline, CDR1 GTSNPN and CDR2 SVGIG (reference sequence). Trimming took 0 bases from V and 5 from J, leaving 8 bases between them.

The rearrangement links TRBV5-1 to TRBJ2-7; D unclear. The germline gives CDR1 SGHRS, CDR2 YFSETQ. CDR3 length equals 13 residues. V gave up 4 bases and J gave up 2 bases, with 10 bases separating them. CDR3 sequence: CASSQSATYEQYF. CDR3 nucleotides: TGCGCCAGCAGCCAATCAGCTACCTACGAGCAGTACTTC.

This chain joins TRBV11-3 and TRBJ2-1; 9 bases line up with TRBD1. V trimming: 5 bases; J trimming: 9 bases; junction bases outside the gene matches: 5. Germline CDR1 SGHNT, CDR2 YENEEA. The CDR3 is 13 amino acids. DNA of the CDR3: TGTGCCAGCAGCCCCGACAGGGGGGGTGAGCAGTTCTTC. Translating it yields CASSPDRGGEQFF.

The V and J genes are TRBV7-8 and TRBJ2-3; TRBD2 is a possible D gene (6 bases). Trimming stripped 7 bases from V and 0 bases from J, with 11 bases between. Germline CDR1 is SGHVS and CDR2 is FQNEAQ. The CDR3 has 14 amino acids. The CDR3 DNA reads TGTGCCAGCAAGGCGGGAACAAGCACAGATACGCAGTATTTT. Residues: CASKAGTSTDTQYF.

The DNA of the CDR3 is TGTGCCAGCAGTTACGTTGGAAGCAATCAGCCCCAGCATTTT. Its translation is CASSYVGSNQPQHF. The chain carries TRBV6-6 and TRBJ1-5, with D unresolved. The CDR3 is 14 residues long. Germline V lookup: CDR1 MNHNY, CDR2 SVGAGI (reference sequence). V shed 2 bases and J shed 1 base, with 6 bases lying between them.

The gene calls are TRBV6-5 and TRBJ1-2; D not resolved. Trimming cost V 6 bases and J 0 bases, with 14 bases left between them. This CDR3 comprises 15 residues. The germline V gene encodes CDR1 MNHEY and CDR2 SVGAGI. The CDR3 loop is CASSRGRRANYGYTF. CDR3 bases: TGTGCCAGCAGCCGTGGACGGAGAGCTAACTATGGCTACACCTTC.

This sequence joins TRBV5-1 and TRBJ1-1; D call uncertain. Germline V gene lookup returns CDR1 SGHRS and CDR2 YFSETQ. V lost 3 bases and J lost 1, with 7 bases in between. The CDR3 covers 13 residues. This CDR3 is CASSSAPNTEAFF. The CDR3 DNA is TGCGCCAGCAGCTCAGCACCGAACACTGAAGCTTTCTTT.

The chain recombines TRBV19 with TRBJ1-2; TRBD1 might be the D (5 bases). Trimming pared 8 bases from V and 6 bases from J, leaving 13 bases between. The CDR3 runs to 12 residues. The germline CDR1 and CDR2 sequences are LNHDA and SQIVND (reference sequence). In DNA, the CDR3 is TGTGCCAGTCGGCCAGGGTCGAATGGCTACACCTTC. Translation: CASRPGSNGYTF. The full variable domain, in which reference TRBV19 and TRBJ1-2 provide the parts outside the CDR3, is DGGITQSPKYLFRKEGQNVTLSCEQNLNHDAMYWYRQDPGQGLRLIYYSQIVNDFQKGDIAEGYSVSREKKESFPLTVTSAQKNPTAFYLCASRPGSNGYTFGSGTRLTVV.

This sequence joins TRBV14 and TRBJ2-1; 12 nucleotides line up with TRBD2. CDR3 length: 16 residues. CDR1 is SGHDN and CDR2 is FVKESK in the germline V gene. V was pared by 5 bases and J by 8 bases, with 10 bases of the junction left unmatched. Here the CDR3 reads CASSEFPGLAGYEQFF. The CDR3 bases are TGTGCCAGCAGCGAATTCCCGGGACTAGCGGGCTATGAGCAGTTCTTC.

The V and J genes are TRBV29-1 and TRBJ1-2; 8 positions match TRBD1. Per the germline V gene, CDR1 is SQVTM and CDR2 is ANQGSEA. After removal of 0 bases from V and 7 bases from J, the junction contained 7 bases not matched to a gene. The CDR3 totals 14 residues. CDR3: CSVEEGQGYGGYTF. CDR3 sequence (DNA): TGCAGCGTTGAAGAAGGACAGGGCTATGGTGGCTACACCTTC.